This TCR beta chain was found in a study of T cell responses to AZD1222 COVID-19 vaccine. General study results and limits: In all cases, repertoires were sampled only after the peak T cell response. Among spike-specific TCRs, nearly half reportedly target unmutated variant regions.

Germline V gene data show CDR1 as SGHTA and CDR2 as FQGNSA. Trimming cost V 7 bases and J 3 bases; bases outside gene matches: 12. The CDR3 has 16 amino acids. TCRdb's copy holds only in-frame clones and misses some; the assay was immunoSEQ multiplex PCR. The sample has 90,000 to 100,000 clones, approximately 90% seen once. Comment on this clone: Its specificity is not known.

This TCR came from an adult in good health. V is TRBV7-2 and J is TRBJ1-1; TRBD1 matches at 9 bases. Source: peripheral blood, taken on day 0 of AZD1222 vaccination. CDR3 loop: CASTPQTGGIYTEAFF. The CDR3 DNA follows: TGTGCCAGCACCCCTCAGACAGGGGGGATTTACACTGAAGCTTTCTTT.